This T cell receptor (beta chain) was retrieved from a study of blood T cell repertoires in COVID-19. About the research overall: Samples of COVID-19 (acute and convalescent) were obtained from the United States, Italy and Spain.

Assay used: immunoSEQ multiplex PCR; TCRdb lists only in-frame clones, some missing. The top ten hold approximately 8.9% of the sample, which has over 60,000 clones, about 88% seen once. The clonotype originates from a man older than 75 with acute or convalescent COVID-19. Material for sequencing was peripheral blood.

CDR3: CASSLAGTGALNEQFF. DNA of the CDR3: TGCGCCAGCAGCTTGGCCGGGACAGGGGCTTTGAATGAGCAGTTCTTC. J is TRBJ2-1 and V is TRBV5-1, with 10 bases that match TRBD1. V was pared by 0 bases and J by 7 bases, with 7 bases of the junction left unmatched. The CDR3 runs 16 residues. The V gene's germline CDR1 is SGHRS and CDR2 YFSETQ.